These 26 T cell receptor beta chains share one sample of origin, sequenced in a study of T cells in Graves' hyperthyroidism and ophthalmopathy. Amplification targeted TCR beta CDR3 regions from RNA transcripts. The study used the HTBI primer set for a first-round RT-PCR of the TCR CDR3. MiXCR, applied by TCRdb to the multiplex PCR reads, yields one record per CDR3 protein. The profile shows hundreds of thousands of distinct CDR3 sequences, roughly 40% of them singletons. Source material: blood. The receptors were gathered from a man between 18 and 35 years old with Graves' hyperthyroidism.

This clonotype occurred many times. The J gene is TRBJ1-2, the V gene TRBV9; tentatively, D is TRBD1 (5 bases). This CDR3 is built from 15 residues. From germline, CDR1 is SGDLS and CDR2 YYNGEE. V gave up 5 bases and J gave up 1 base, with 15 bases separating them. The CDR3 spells CASRVNLGGNYGYTF. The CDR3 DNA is TGTGCCAGCAGAGTCAACTTGGGGGGTAACTATGGCTACACCTTC.

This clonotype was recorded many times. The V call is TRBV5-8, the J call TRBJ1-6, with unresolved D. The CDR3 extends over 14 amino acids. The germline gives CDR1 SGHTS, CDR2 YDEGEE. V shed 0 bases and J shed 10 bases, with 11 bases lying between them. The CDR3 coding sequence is TGTGCCAGCAGCTTGGAAGGATACGCATCACCCCTCCACTTT. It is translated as CASSLEGYASPLHF.

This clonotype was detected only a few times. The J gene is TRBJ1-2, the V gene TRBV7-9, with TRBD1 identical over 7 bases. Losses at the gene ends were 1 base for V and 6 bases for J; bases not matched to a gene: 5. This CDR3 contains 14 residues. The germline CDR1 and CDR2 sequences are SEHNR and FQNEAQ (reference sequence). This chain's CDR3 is CASSLETGAHGYTF. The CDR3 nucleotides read TGTGCCAGCAGCTTAGAAACAGGGGCTCATGGCTACACCTTC. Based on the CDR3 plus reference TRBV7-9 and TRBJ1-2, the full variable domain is DTGVSQNPRHKITKRGQNVTFRCDPISEHNRLYWYRQTLGQGPEFLTYFQNEAQLEKSRLLSDRFSAERPKGSFSTLEIQRTEQGDSAMYLCASSLETGAHGYTFGSGTRLTVV.

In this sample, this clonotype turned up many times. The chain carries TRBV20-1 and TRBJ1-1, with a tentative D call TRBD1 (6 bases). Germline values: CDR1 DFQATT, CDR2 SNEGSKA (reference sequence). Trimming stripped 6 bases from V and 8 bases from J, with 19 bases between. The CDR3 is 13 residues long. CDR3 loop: CSARGTARSEAFF. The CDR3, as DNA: TGCAGTGCGAGGGGGACTGCGCGTTCCGAAGCTTTCTTT.

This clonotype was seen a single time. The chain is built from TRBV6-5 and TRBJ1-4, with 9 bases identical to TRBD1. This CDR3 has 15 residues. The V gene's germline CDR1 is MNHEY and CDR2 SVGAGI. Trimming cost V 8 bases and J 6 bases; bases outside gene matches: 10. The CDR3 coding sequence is TGTGCCAGCGGGATAGGGGACAGGGCGGATGAAAAACTGTTTTTT. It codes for CASGIGDRADEKLFF.

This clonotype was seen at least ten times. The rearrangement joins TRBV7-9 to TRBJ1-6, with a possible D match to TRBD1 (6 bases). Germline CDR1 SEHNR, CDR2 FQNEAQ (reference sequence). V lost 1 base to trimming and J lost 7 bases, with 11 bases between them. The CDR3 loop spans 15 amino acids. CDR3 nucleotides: TGTGCCAGCAGCTTAGGCACAGGGAACAATTCACCCCTCCACTTT. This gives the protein CASSLGTGNNSPLHF.

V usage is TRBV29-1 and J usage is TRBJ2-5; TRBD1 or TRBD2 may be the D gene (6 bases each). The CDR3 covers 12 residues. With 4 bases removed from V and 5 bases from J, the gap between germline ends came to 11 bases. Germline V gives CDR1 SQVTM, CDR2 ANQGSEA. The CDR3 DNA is TGCAGCGTTGGTTGGAGGGGGGAGACCCAGTACTTC. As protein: CSVGWRGETQYF.

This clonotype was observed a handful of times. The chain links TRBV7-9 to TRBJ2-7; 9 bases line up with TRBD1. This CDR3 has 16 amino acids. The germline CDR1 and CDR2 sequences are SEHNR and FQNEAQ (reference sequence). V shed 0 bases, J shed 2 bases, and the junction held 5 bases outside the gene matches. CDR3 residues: CASSLAAGTGTYEQYF. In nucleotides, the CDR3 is TGTGCCAGCAGCTTAGCAGCCGGGACAGGGACCTACGAGCAGTACTTC.

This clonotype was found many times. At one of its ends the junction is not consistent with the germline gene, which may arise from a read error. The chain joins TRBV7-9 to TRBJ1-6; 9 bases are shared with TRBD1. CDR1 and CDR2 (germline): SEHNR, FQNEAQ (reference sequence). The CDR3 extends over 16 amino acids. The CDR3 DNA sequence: TGCGCCAGCAGCCAAGATGGGACAGGGTCCACTTCACCCCTCCACTTT. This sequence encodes CASSQDGTGSTSPLHF.

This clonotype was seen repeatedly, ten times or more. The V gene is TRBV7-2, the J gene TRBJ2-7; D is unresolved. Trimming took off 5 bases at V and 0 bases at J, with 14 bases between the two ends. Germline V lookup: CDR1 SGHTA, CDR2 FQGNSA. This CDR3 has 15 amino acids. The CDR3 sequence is CASSLDWASSYEQYF. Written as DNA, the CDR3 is TGTGCCAGCAGCCTGGATTGGGCCAGCTCCTACGAGCAGTACTTC.

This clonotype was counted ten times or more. CDR3: CSVRGGVREQYF. CDR3 nucleotide sequence: TGCAGCGTTCGAGGGGGGGTTCGAGAGCAGTACTTC. The chain is built from TRBV29-1 and TRBJ2-7; D perhaps matches TRBD2 (7 bases). The CDR3 sequence is 12 residues long. Germline CDR1 is SQVTM and CDR2 is ANQGSEA. V dropped 5 bases and J dropped 7 bases, with 15 bases sitting between them.

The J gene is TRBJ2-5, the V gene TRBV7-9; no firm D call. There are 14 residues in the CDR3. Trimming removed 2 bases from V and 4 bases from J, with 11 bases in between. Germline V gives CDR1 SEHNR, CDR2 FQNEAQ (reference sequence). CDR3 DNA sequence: TGTGCCAGCAGCTTATGGTCTGGCTTAGAGACCCAGTACTTC. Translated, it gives CASSLWSGLETQYF.

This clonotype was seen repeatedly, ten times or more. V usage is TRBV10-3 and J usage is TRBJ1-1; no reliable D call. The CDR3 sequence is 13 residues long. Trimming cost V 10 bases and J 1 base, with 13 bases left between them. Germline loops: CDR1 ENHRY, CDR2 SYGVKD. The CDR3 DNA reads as TGTGCCACCCGGTGGGAGGCGAACACTGAAGCTTTCTTT. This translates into CATRWEANTEAFF.

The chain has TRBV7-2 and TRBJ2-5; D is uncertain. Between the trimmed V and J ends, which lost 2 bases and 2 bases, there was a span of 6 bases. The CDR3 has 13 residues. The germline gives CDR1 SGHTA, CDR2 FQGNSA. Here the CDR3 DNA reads TGTGCCAGCAGCTTAAACTTTCAAGAGACCCAGTACTTC. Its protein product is CASSLNFQETQYF.

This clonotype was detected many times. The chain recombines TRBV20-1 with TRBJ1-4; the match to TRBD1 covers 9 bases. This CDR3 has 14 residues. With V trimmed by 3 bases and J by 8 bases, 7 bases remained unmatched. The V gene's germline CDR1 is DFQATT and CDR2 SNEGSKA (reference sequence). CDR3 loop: CSASGQGTEEKLFF. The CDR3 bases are TGCAGTGCTAGTGGACAGGGGACGGAGGAAAAACTGTTTTTT.

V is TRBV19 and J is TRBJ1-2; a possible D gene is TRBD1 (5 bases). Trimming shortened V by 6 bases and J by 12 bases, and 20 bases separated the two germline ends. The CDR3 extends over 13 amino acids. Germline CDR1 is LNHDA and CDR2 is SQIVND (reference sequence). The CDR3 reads CASRAGRISGNTF. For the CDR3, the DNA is TGTGCCAGTAGGGCGGGGCGGATCTCTGGAAACACCTTC.

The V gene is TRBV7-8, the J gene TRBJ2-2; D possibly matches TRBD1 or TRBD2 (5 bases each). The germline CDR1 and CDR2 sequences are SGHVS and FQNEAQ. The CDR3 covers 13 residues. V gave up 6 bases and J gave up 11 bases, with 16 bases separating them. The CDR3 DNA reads TGTGCCAGCAGACTGATCGGGGCCAATGAGCTGTTTTTT. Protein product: CASRLIGANELFF. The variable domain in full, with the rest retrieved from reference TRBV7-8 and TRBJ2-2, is GAGVSQSPRYKVAKRGQDVALRCDPISGHVSLFWYQQALGQGPEFLTYFQNEAQLDKSGLPSDRFFAERPEGSVSTLKIQRTQQEDSAVYLCASRLIGANELFFGEGSRLTVL.

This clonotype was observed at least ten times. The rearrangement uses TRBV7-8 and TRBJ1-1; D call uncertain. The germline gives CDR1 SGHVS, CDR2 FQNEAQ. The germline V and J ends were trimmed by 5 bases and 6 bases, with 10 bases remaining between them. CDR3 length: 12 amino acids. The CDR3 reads CASSNQRAEAFF. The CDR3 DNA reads TGTGCCAGCAGCAACCAGCGGGCTGAAGCTTTCTTT.

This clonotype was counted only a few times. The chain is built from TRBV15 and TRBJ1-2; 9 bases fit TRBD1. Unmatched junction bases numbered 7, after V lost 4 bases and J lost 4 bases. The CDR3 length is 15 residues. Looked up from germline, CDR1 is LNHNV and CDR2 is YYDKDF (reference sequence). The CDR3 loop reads CATSMRTGDVYGYTF. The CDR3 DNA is TGTGCCACCAGCATGCGGACAGGGGACGTCTATGGCTACACCTTC. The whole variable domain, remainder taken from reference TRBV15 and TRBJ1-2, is DAMVIQNPRYQVTQFGKPVTLSCSQTLNHNVMYWYQQKSSQAPKLLFHYYDKDFNNEADTPDNFQSRRPNTSFCFLDIRSPGLGDTAMYLCATSMRTGDVYGYTFGSGTRLTVV.

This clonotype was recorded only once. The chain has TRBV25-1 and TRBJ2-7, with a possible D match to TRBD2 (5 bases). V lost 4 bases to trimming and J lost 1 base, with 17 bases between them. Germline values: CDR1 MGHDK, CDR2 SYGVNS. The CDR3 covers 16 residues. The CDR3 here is CASSARVGVTSYEQYF. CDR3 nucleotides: TGTGCCAGCAGTGCTAGAGTGGGAGTTACGTCCTACGAGCAGTACTTC.

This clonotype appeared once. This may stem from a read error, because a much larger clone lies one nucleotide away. The CDR3 nucleotides are TGCAGTGCTAGGCAGGACGCCTCCTACGAGCAGTACTTC. This encodes CSARQDASYEQYF. V usage is TRBV20-1 and J usage is TRBJ2-7; D is undetermined. The CDR3 contains 13 residues. V lost 3 bases and J 0 bases, leaving 9 bases between the germline ends. Germline values: CDR1 DFQATT, CDR2 SNEGSKA (reference sequence).

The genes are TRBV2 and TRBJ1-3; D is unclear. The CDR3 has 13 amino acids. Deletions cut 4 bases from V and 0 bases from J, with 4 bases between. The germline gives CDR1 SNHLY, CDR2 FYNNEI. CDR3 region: CASSAISGNTIYF. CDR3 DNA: TGTGCCAGCAGTGCGATCTCTGGAAACACCATATATTTT.

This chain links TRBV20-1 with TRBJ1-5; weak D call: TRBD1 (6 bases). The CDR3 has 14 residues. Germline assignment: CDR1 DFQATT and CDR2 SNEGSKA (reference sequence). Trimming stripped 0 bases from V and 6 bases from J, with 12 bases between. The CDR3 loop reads CSAREGGHGQPQHF. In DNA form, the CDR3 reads TGCAGTGCTAGAGAGGGGGGGCATGGTCAGCCCCAGCATTTT.

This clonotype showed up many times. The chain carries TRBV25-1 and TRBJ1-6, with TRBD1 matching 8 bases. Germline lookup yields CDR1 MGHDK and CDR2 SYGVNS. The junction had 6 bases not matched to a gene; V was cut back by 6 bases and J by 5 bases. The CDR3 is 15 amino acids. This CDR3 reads CASRANRGDNSPLHF. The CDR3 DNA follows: TGTGCCAGCAGGGCGAACAGGGGGGATAATTCACCCCTCCACTTT.

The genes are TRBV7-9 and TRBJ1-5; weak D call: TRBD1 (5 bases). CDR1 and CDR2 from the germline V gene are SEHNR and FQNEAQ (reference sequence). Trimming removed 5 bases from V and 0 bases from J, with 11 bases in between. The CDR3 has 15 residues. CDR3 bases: TGTGCCAGCAGCGCGTGGGGGTATAGCAATCAGCCCCAGCATTTT. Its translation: CASSAWGYSNQPQHF.

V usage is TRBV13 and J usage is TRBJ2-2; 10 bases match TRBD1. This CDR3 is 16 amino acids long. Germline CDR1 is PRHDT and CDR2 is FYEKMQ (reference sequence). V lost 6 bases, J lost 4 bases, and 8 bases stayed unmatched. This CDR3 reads CASRGGGTGVTGELFF. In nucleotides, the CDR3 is TGTGCCAGCAGGGGCGGTGGGACAGGGGTCACCGGGGAGCTGTTTTTT.